A single sample gave rise to the 32 T cell receptor beta chains below, sequenced in a study of blood T cells in healthy people across ages. A second PCR of 7 to 11 cycles used a sample-barcoded 5' primer and a J-beta primer mix. TCRdb itself ran the 5' RACE reads through MiXCR, one entry per CDR3 protein. In the table there are fewer than 2,000,000 distinct CDR3 sequences, 30% to 35% of which are singletons. Sequencing input: blood. Receptor source: a woman younger than 45 in good health.

This chain links TRBV27 with TRBJ1-1, with D maybe TRBD1 (6 bases). Trimming removed 6 bases from V and 8 bases from J, with 16 bases in between. CDR1 and CDR2 from the germline V gene are MNHEY and SMNVEV (reference sequence). The CDR3 is 13 amino acids. The CDR3, as DNA: TGTGCCAGCAGCCGGGGGGCACCTGGGGAAGCTTTCTTT. It codes for CASSRGAPGEAFF.

About this clonotype itself: At one boundary the junction diverges from the germline segment, which might be a read error. The chain links TRBV12-3 or TRBV12-4 to TRBJ2-5; D remains unclear. The CDR3 is 15 residues long. The CDR3 coding sequence is TGTACCAGCAGTTCCCCCAGGAATTGGCGGGAGACCCAGTACTTC. This translates into CTSSSPRNWRETQYF.

This clonotype has a handful of counts. This chain joins TRBV3-1 and TRBJ2-1, with TRBD2 identical over 9 bases. CDR3 length: 15 residues. V lost 1 base and J lost 8; bases outside the gene matches: 6. Per germline, CDR1 LGHDT and CDR2 YNNKEL (reference sequence). The CDR3 is CASSQVAGEVHEQFF. The CDR3 DNA reads TGTGCCAGCAGCCAAGTAGCGGGAGAGGTCCATGAGCAGTTCTTC.

The rearrangement joins TRBV16 to TRBJ1-1; D gene unclear. This CDR3 is built from 11 residues. The V end was cut by 2 bases, the J end by 10 bases, with 8 bases between. Germline CDR1 KGHSY, CDR2 FQNENV. Here the CDR3 reads CASSQANTAFF. CDR3 nucleotide sequence: TGTGCCAGCAGCCAAGCGAACACAGCTTTCTTT.

As regards this clonotype: Given a much more abundant clone one base away, this may be a read error. The rearrangement links TRBV29-1 to TRBJ1-2; D uncertain. The CDR3 extends over 11 amino acids. In germline, CDR1 is SQVTM, CDR2 ANQGSEA. The CDR3 DNA reads as TGCGGCGTTGTGGGAGACTATGGCTACACCTTC. Its protein is CGVVGDYGYTF.

Turning to this clonotype: The CDR3 end shows no conserved phenylalanine or tryptophan, and so a read error is likely. The CDR3 DNA sequence: TGTGCCAGCAGCCAAGCTCCGCAGGGATTATCCTACGAGCAGTACTCC. Translated: CASSQAPQGLSYEQYS. V usage is TRBV4-2 and J usage is TRBJ2-7; D may be TRBD1 (5 bases). This CDR3 region has 16 residues. CDR1 is LGHNA, CDR2 YNFKEQ, per germline. V was cut by 1 base and J by 1 base, with 14 bases left in between.

The rearrangement joins TRBV6-1 to TRBJ1-1; unclear D gene. The CDR3 loop spans 13 amino acids. V lost 1 base to trimming and J lost 2 bases, with 5 bases between them. In germline, CDR1 is MNHNS, CDR2 SASEGT. The DNA for the CDR3 is TGTGCCAGCAGTGAAGTTCGAAACACTGAAGCTTTCTTT. It is translated as CASSEVRNTEAFF.

This clonotype was observed a few times. This chain connects TRBV28 to TRBJ1-5, with unresolved D. This CDR3 contains 15 residues. Trimming pared 2 bases from V and 0 bases from J, leaving 8 bases between. Germline values: CDR1 MDHEN, CDR2 SYDVKM. CDR3 DNA sequence: TGTGCCAGCAGTTTAGTGACACTTAGCAATCAGCCCCAGCATTTT. As protein: CASSLVTLSNQPQHF.

The V and J genes are TRBV2 and TRBJ2-7, with 8 bases lining up with TRBD1. CDR1 is SNHLY and CDR2 is FYNNEI in the germline V gene. The V and J ends lost 8 bases and 0 bases, in that order; junction bases with no gene match: 6. CDR3 length: 14 residues. CDR3 DNA sequence: TGTGCCAGCCAGGACAGGGTGAACTCCTACGAGCAGTACTTC. Its translation: CASQDRVNSYEQYF.

CDR3 nucleotide sequence: TGCGCCAGCAGTGGACAGGGGGCCGTCAATTCACCCCTCCACTTT. Residues: CASSGQGAVNSPLHF. The chain links TRBV10-2 to TRBJ1-6, with 10 bases that match TRBD1. J gave up 7 bases and V 4 bases, and 4 bases lay outside the gene matches. The germline CDR1 and CDR2 sequences are WSHSY and SAAADI. CDR3 length equals 15 residues.

The chain links TRBV11-2 to TRBJ2-2; D is unclear. The length of the CDR3 is 12 residues. The germline gives CDR1 SGHAT, CDR2 FQNNGV. V shed 4 bases and J shed 7 bases, with 7 bases lying between them. The CDR3 sequence: CASSWSVGELFF. The DNA of the CDR3 is TGTGCCAGCAGCTGGTCTGTCGGGGAGCTGTTTTTT.

This clonotype was counted many times. This chain links TRBV12-3 or TRBV12-4 with TRBJ2-7; D is uncertain. The CDR3 consists of 13 residues. The V gene lost 3 bases and the J gene lost 6 bases, with 12 bases spanning the gap. The CDR3 coding sequence is TGTGCCAGCAGTTTTTGGCTAGTCCGCGAGCAGTACTTC. This codes for CASSFWLVREQYF.

In its sample, this clonotype was seen many times. The V gene is TRBV9, the J gene TRBJ2-5; the D gene is possibly TRBD2 (5 bases). The V and J ends lost 0 bases and 2 bases respectively, with 8 bases between them. The CDR3 sequence is 14 residues long. Germline CDR1 is SGDLS and CDR2 is YYNGEE. The CDR3 loop is CASSVGERQETQYF. CDR3 nucleotides: TGTGCCAGCAGCGTAGGGGAGAGACAAGAGACCCAGTACTTC.

This clonotype was found a few times. The CDR3 reads CASSSPGAETYEQYF. The CDR3 DNA follows: TGTGCCAGCAGCTCCCCGGGGGCGGAAACCTACGAGCAGTACTTC. V gene TRBV7-2 combines with J gene TRBJ2-7; possibly TRBD1 or TRBD2 for D (6 bases each). Trimming pared 4 bases from V and 2 bases from J, leaving 15 bases between. CDR3 length: 15 amino acids. Germline V gene sequence: CDR1 SGHTA, CDR2 FQGNSA.

This rearrangement joins TRBV6-1 to TRBJ2-4; D is perhaps TRBD1 (6 bases). Trimming stripped 6 bases from V and 0 bases from J, with 12 bases between. This CDR3 region has 15 residues. The germline CDR1 and CDR2 sequences are MNHNS and SASEGT. DNA of the CDR3: TGTGCCAGCAGCGATTGGGGGCTAGCCAAAAACATTCAGTACTTC. Protein product: CASSDWGLAKNIQYF.

This chain joins TRBV5-1 and TRBJ2-7; D assignment may be TRBD1 or TRBD2 (5 bases each). Germline V gene lookup returns CDR1 SGHRS and CDR2 YFSETQ. This CDR3 comprises 15 residues. Between the trimmed V and J ends, which lost 6 bases and 5 bases, there was a span of 21 bases. CDR3 in amino acids: CASKRSWDGFDEQYF. Written as DNA, the CDR3 is TGCGCCAGCAAGCGGAGCTGGGACGGATTCGACGAGCAGTACTTC.

V gene TRBV12-3 or TRBV12-4 combines with J gene TRBJ2-7; 7 bases are a match to TRBD1. This CDR3 comprises 13 residues. Germline trimming cut 5 bases from V and 7 bases from J; bases unmatched to any gene: 8. CDR3 nucleotides: TGTGCCAGCAGTACCAACCAACAGGGGGAGCAGTACTTC. Translated: CASSTNQQGEQYF.

This clonotype was seen once. The junction shows a germline mismatch at one end, possibly a read error. The J gene is TRBJ2-1, the V gene TRBV9; 8 bases line up with TRBD2. The CDR3 length is 16 residues. Per the germline V gene, CDR1 is SGDLS and CDR2 is YYNGEE. CDR3 region: CASGVESGSSYNEQFF. CDR3 sequence (DNA): TGTGCCAGCGGCGTAGAGAGCGGGAGCTCCTACAATGAGCAGTTCTTC.

At least ten counts were recorded for this clonotype. The V gene is TRBV7-3, the J gene TRBJ2-3, with 9 bases fitting TRBD2. V was pared by 1 base and J by 5 bases, with 4 bases of the junction left unmatched. Germline lookup yields CDR1 SGHTA and CDR2 FQGTGA. CDR3 length: 15 residues. The CDR3 reads CASSLSGRAGDTQYF. The DNA of the CDR3 is TGTGCCAGCAGCTTAAGCGGGAGGGCCGGAGATACGCAGTATTTT. The variable domain in full, with the rest retrieved from reference TRBV7-3 and TRBJ2-3, is GAGVSQTPSNKVTEKGKYVELRCDPISGHTALYWYRQSLGQGPEFLIYFQGTGAADDSGLPNDRFFAVRPEGSVSTLKIQRTERGDSAVYLCASSLSGRAGDTQYFGPGTRLTVL.

This clonotype occurred a few times. The chain links TRBV6-1 to TRBJ2-5; D call uncertain. Germline V gene lookup returns CDR1 MNHNS and CDR2 SASEGT. V was pared by 0 bases and J by 0 bases, with 8 bases between. This CDR3 has 15 residues. The DNA for the CDR3 is TGTGCCAGCAGTGAAGCGAGGAGTTACCAAGAGACCCAGTACTTC. This sequence encodes CASSEARSYQETQYF.

Concerning this clonotype: A single base separates this from a much larger clone, so it may be a read error. V is TRBV9 and J is TRBJ1-4, with D possibly TRBD1 on 5 matching bases. The CDR3 contains 15 residues. Germline V gene sequence: CDR1 SGDLS, CDR2 YYNGEE. The V end was cut by 4 bases, the J end by 7 bases, with 17 bases between. DNA for the CDR3: TGTGCCAGCAGCCCCCACAGAAAGGACACTGAAAAACTGTTTTTT. Its protein product is CASSPHRKDTEKLFF. Complete variable domain (other parts from reference TRBV9 and TRBJ1-4): DSGVTQTPKHLITATGQRVTLRCSPRSGDLSVYWYQQSLDQGLQFLIQYYNGEERAKGNILERFSAQQFPDLHSELNLSSLELGDSALYFCASSPHRKDTEKLFFGSGTQLSVL.

This clonotype was seen only a few times. The chain is built from TRBV6-2 or TRBV6-3 and TRBJ2-1; weak D call: TRBD2 (5 bases). The germline V and J ends were trimmed by 6 bases and 5 bases, with 23 bases remaining between them. There are 17 residues in the CDR3. In germline, CDR1 is MNHEY, CDR2 SVGEGT. CDR3 sequence (DNA): TGTGCCAGCAGCCCCTTCCCCCTGTTGGAGGTCGACAATGAGCAGTTCTTC. Protein sequence: CASSPFPLLEVDNEQFF.

The gene calls are TRBV20-1 and TRBJ2-3; D is unclear. The length of the CDR3 is 15 residues. The germline V and J ends were trimmed by 4 bases and 2 bases, with 16 bases remaining between them. Germline assignment: CDR1 DFQATT and CDR2 SNEGSKA (reference sequence). CDR3 nucleotide sequence: TGCAGTGCTACTACTGGACCCAGGACCACAGATACGCAGTATTTT. Translation gives CSATTGPRTTDTQYF.

This clonotype was observed many times. The rearrangement joins TRBV20-1 to TRBJ2-1, with 7 bases aligning to TRBD2. CDR3 length equals 13 residues. The junction had 11 bases not matched to a gene; V was cut back by 8 bases and J by 7 bases. CDR1 and CDR2 from the germline V gene are DFQATT and SNEGSKA (reference sequence). DNA for the CDR3: TGCAGTTTCAAGGAGGGCGGGAGAAATGAGCAGTTCTTC. This codes for CSFKEGGRNEQFF.

This clonotype was found a few times. This chain links TRBV4-1 with TRBJ1-1, with D possibly being TRBD1 (5 bases). The CDR3 is 18 residues long. Trimming pared 0 bases from V and 0 bases from J, leaving 17 bases between. Germline CDR1 MGHRA, CDR2 YSYEKL. The CDR3: CASSQDTVRGKVNTEAFF. DNA for the CDR3: TGCGCCAGCAGCCAAGACACAGTAAGGGGCAAGGTGAACACTGAAGCTTTCTTT.

Note on this clonotype: One junction end disagrees with the germline gene, perhaps due to a read error. The chain has TRBV6-6 and TRBJ1-5, with D maybe TRBD1 (6 bases). This CDR3 contains 15 residues. Germline values: CDR1 MNHNY, CDR2 SVGAGI (reference sequence). The CDR3 reads CASSYSRTGNQPQRF. The CDR3 bases are TGTGCCAGCAGTTACTCGAGAACAGGGAATCAGCCCCAGCGTTTT.

The gene calls are TRBV20-1 and TRBJ1-1; weak D call: TRBD1 (6 bases). Germline V lookup: CDR1 DFQATT, CDR2 SNEGSKA (reference sequence). This CDR3 is built from 14 residues. Trimming removed 2 bases at V and 8 bases at J, with 18 bases between. The CDR3 bases are TGCAGTGCTAGATCACAGGGCAGGGGACACGAAGCTTTCTTT. Protein: CSARSQGRGHEAFF.

This clonotype was recorded at least ten times. This chain joins TRBV20-1 and TRBJ1-5; 11 positions agree with TRBD1. V was clipped by 3 bases and J by 6 bases; unmatched bases: 4. The CDR3 extends over 14 amino acids. CDR1 and CDR2 (germline): DFQATT, SNEGSKA (reference sequence). The CDR3: CSASRDRGSQPQHF. In DNA, the CDR3 is TGCAGTGCTAGTCGGGACAGGGGGAGTCAGCCCCAGCATTTT.

This clonotype was counted between two and nine times. The chain joins TRBV7-6 to TRBJ1-2; a possible D gene is TRBD1 (5 bases). The CDR3 spans 13 residues. Trimming stripped 3 bases from V and 6 bases from J, with 11 bases between. The V gene's germline CDR1 is SGHVS and CDR2 FNYEAQ. CDR3 region: CASSFGGWNGYTF. In nucleotides, the CDR3 is TGTGCCAGCAGCTTCGGGGGTTGGAATGGCTACACCTTC.

J is TRBJ2-3 and V is TRBV20-1, with D possibly being TRBD1 (6 bases). V dropped 4 bases and J dropped 2 bases, with 19 bases sitting between them. The CDR3 runs 16 residues. Germline V gives CDR1 DFQATT, CDR2 SNEGSKA (reference sequence). The CDR3: CSATPGHSAYTDTQYF. The CDR3 DNA follows: TGCAGTGCTACACCGGGACACAGCGCCTACACAGATACGCAGTATTTT.

This rearrangement joins TRBV4-1 to TRBJ1-5; a weak D match, TRBD1 (6 bases). Germline assignment: CDR1 MGHRA and CDR2 YSYEKL. V was shortened by 0 bases and J by 2 bases, with 20 bases between the two germline ends. This CDR3 comprises 19 residues. For the CDR3, the DNA is TGCGCCAGCAGCCAAGACCCAACAGAAATAGCAGGGGGCAATCAGCCCCAGCATTTT. Amino acid sequence: CASSQDPTEIAGGNQPQHF.

This chain joins TRBV20-1 and TRBJ2-7; D may be TRBD1 (5 bases). With 7 bases removed from V and 0 bases from J, the gap between germline ends came to 13 bases. Germline-derived CDR1 and CDR2 are DFQATT and SNEGSKA (reference sequence). This CDR3 spans 13 amino acids. The CDR3 region has the DNA TGCAGTGTTCGATTTAGGGGCTCCTACGAGCAGTACTTC. Its translation is CSVRFRGSYEQYF.